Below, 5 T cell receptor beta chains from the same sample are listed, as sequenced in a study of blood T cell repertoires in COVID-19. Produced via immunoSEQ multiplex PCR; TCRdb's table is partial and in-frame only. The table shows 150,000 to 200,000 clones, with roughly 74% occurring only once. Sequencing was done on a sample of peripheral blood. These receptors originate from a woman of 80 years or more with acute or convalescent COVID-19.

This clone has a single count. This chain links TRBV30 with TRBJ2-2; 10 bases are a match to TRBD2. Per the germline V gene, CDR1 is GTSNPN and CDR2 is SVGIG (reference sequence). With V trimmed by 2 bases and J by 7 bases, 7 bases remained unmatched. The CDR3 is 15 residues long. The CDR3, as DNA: TGTGCCTGGAGTAGAGCTAGCGGGAGCCTCGGGGAGCTGTTTTTT. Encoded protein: CAWSRASGSLGELFF.

In DNA form, the CDR3 reads TGTGCCACCAGTGATTCGGACTTGGCTAGCGCGGCGTACAATGAGCAGTTCTTC. It translates to CATSDSDLASAAYNEQFF. The chain combines TRBV24-1 with TRBJ2-1; tentatively, D is TRBD2 (6 bases). The germline gives CDR1 KGHDR, CDR2 SFDVKD. Trimming cost V 2 bases and J 4 bases, with 20 bases left between them. This CDR3 region has 18 residues.

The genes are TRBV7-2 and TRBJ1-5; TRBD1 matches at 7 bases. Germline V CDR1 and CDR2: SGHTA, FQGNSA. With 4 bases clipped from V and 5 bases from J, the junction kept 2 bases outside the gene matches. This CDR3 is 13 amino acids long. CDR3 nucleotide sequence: TGTGCCAGCAGCTGGGGACAGTATCAGCCCCAGCATTTT. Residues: CASSWGQYQPQHF.

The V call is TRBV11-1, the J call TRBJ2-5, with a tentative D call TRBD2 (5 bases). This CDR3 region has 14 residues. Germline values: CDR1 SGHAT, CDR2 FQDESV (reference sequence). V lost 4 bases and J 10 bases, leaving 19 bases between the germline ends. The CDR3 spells CASSSETVRESQYF. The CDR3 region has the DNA TGTGCCAGCAGCTCCGAGACCGTGAGGGAAAGCCAGTACTTC.

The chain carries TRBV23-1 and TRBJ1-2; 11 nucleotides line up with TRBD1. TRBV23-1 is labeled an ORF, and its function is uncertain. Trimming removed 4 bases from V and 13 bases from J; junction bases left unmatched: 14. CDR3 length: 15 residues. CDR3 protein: CASSPREEDRGRFTF. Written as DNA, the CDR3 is TGCGCCAGCAGTCCCCGAGAGGAGGACAGGGGGCGCTTCACCTTC.